This T cell receptor (beta chain) was documented in a study of CD8+ T cells in alopecia areata. Findings and caveats of the study: Lesional scalp exceeded normal scalp in clonality, especially in alopecia totalis/universalis.

The treatment: oral pan-JAK inhibitor, 5-10 mg twice daily. The V end was cut by 4 bases, the J end by 5 bases, with 9 bases between. From germline, CDR1 is SGHAT and CDR2 FQDESV (reference sequence). There are 12 residues in the CDR3. cDNA serving as the sequencing template came from extracted, reverse transcribed RNA. Assay used: immunoSEQ multiplex PCR; TCRdb lists only in-frame clones, some missing. Among around 300,000 clones listed, 60% were seen once. As to this clone: As yet, its antigen is unknown.

The sequences come from CD4+ T cells sorted from blood, collected at week 52, from a patient treated with tofacitinib. The receptor was isolated from a human donor with alopecia areata. V and J are TRBV11-1 and TRBJ2-7; TRBD2 might be the D (6 bases). This CDR3 reads CASSSPGDEQYF. The CDR3 coding sequence is TGTGCCAGCAGCTCCCCGGGGGACGAGCAGTACTTC.